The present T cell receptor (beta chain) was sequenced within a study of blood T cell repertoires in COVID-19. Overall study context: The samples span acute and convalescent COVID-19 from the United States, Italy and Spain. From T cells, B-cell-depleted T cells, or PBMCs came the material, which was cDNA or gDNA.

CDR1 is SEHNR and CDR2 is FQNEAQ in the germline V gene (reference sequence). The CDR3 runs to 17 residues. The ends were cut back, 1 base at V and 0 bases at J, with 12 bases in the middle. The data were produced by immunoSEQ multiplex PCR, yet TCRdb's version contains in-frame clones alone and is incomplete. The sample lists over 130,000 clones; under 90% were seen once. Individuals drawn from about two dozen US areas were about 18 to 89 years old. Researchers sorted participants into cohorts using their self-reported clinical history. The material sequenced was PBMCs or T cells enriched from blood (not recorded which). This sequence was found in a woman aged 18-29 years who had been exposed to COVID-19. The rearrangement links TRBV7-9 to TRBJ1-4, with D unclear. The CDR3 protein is CASSLVGEGSTNEKLFF. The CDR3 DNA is TGTGCCAGCAGCTTAGTTGGGGAGGGTTCAACTAATGAAAAACTGTTTTTT.